This passage covers 4 T cell receptor beta chains from one sample sequenced in a study of cytomegalovirus exposure and HLA in healthy donors. In the PCR, 60 Vbeta and 13 Jbeta primers were used. The data were produced by immunoSEQ multiplex PCR, yet TCRdb's version contains in-frame clones alone and is incomplete. The table shows 140,000 to 150,000 clones, with 80% to 85% occurring only once. The sample consisted of PBMCs. The receptors shown here come from a male donor in good health and CMV-seronegative.

V and J are TRBV12-5 and TRBJ2-7; perhaps TRBD1 as D (6 bases). The germline CDR1 and CDR2 sequences are LGHNT and FRNRAP. CDR3 length: 15 amino acids. Trimming cost V 2 bases and J 3 bases, with 14 bases left between them. CDR3 coding DNA: TGTGCTAGTGGTTTGTTTCGGAAGGGGGACTACGAGCAGTACTTC. Protein sequence: CASGLFRKGDYEQYF.

The chain employs TRBV7-2 and TRBJ2-1, with a tentative D call TRBD2 (5 bases). Trimming pared 4 bases from V and 4 bases from J, leaving 14 bases between. Germline assignment: CDR1 SGHTA and CDR2 FQGNSA. This CDR3 has 15 residues. DNA for the CDR3: TGTGCCAGCAGCTCCGGACGGGAATCTTACAATGAGCAGTTCTTC. This encodes CASSSGRESYNEQFF.

Regarding this clone: Sequence at one end of the junction differs from germline and may be a read error. The CDR3 nucleotides are TGCAGCGTAGAAGGGGGGGGGAGTCGCTACAATGAGCAGTTCTTC. Its translation: CSVEGGGSRYNEQFF. This chain uses TRBV29-1 with TRBJ2-1, with a weak D call TRBD2 (7 bases). This CDR3 region has 15 residues. Germline lookup yields CDR1 SQVTM and CDR2 ANQGSEA.

This clone was observed a single time. The CDR3 coding sequence is TGCGCCAGCAGCCAGACGGGACTTTCTAGCACAGATACGCAGTATTTT. It translates to CASSQTGLSSTDTQYF. The V gene is TRBV5-1, the J gene TRBJ2-3, with D possibly being TRBD2 (6 bases). Between the trimmed V and J ends, which lost 4 bases and 0 bases, there was a span of 15 bases. CDR3 length: 16 residues. CDR1 SGHRS and CDR2 YFSETQ come from the germline V gene.